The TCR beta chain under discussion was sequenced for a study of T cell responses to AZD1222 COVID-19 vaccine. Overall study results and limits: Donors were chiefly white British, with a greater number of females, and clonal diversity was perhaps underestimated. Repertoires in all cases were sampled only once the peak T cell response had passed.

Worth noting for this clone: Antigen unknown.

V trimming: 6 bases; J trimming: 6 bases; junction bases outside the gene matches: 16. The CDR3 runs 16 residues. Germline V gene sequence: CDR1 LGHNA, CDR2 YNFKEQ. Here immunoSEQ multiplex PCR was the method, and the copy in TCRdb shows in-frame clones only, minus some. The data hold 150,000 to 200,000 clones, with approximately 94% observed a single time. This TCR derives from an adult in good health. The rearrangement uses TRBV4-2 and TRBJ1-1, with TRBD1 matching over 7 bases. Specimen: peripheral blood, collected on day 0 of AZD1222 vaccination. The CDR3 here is CASSRNHRGWYSEAFF. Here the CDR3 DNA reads TGTGCCAGCAGTCGAAACCACAGGGGATGGTATTCTGAAGCTTTCTTT.